Below are 7 T cell receptor beta chains sequenced from a single sample in a study of blood T cells in healthy people across ages. Primed by a sample-barcoded 5' primer and a J-beta primer mix, a second PCR proceeded for 7 to 11 cycles. In TCRdb, the 5' RACE reads were re-called with MiXCR into one record per CDR3 protein. The sample has about 1.5 million distinct CDR3 sequences, approximately 40% seen once; the top ten hold roughly 7.9%. Material for sequencing was blood. The source of these receptors is a woman between 18 and 30 years old in good health.

The rearrangement joins TRBV20-1 to TRBJ2-5; 11 bases map to TRBD2. The end of the DNA is better explained by TRBJ2-7, so the J call may be wrong. Germline CDR1 DFQATT, CDR2 SNEGSKA (reference sequence). The CDR3 has 14 amino acids. Here the CDR3 DNA reads TGCAGTGCTAGGGTAGCGGGGGGGGCCTCCGAGCAGTACTTC. Translation: CSARVAGGASEQYF.

The sample holds many counts of this clonotype. The gene calls are TRBV20-1 and TRBJ2-1; 9 positions match TRBD1. The V and J ends lost 3 bases and 8 bases, in that order; junction bases with no gene match: 8. Germline CDR1 reads DFQATT; CDR2 reads SNEGSKA (reference sequence). CDR3 length equals 14 residues. This CDR3 reads CSARGQGPSYEQFF. The DNA of the CDR3 is TGCAGTGCTAGGGGACAGGGTCCTTCGTATGAGCAGTTCTTC.

The rearrangement joins TRBV27 to TRBJ2-5; D might be TRBD1 (6 bases). The last part of the DNA fits TRBJ2-7 better; the J call may be wrong. In germline, CDR1 is MNHEY, CDR2 SMNVEV (reference sequence). This CDR3 spans 15 amino acids. Here the CDR3 reads CASRRNGQFPYEQYF. CDR3 coding DNA: TGTGCCAGCAGACGAAACGGACAGTTTCCTTACGAGCAGTACTTC.

V usage is TRBV9 and J usage is TRBJ2-3; TRBD2 is a possible D gene (5 bases). V dropped 0 bases and J dropped 4 bases, with 12 bases sitting between them. From germline, CDR1 is SGDLS and CDR2 YYNGEE. This CDR3 has 15 residues. The CDR3 is CASSVDTGFPDTQYF. The CDR3 DNA sequence: TGTGCCAGCAGCGTAGATACGGGGTTCCCAGATACGCAGTATTTT. The full variable domain, in which reference TRBV9 and TRBJ2-3 provide the parts outside the CDR3, is DSGVTQTPKHLITATGQRVTLRCSPRSGDLSVYWYQQSLDQGLQFLIQYYNGEERAKGNILERFSAQQFPDLHSELNLSSLELGDSALYFCASSVDTGFPDTQYFGPGTRLTVL.

This clonotype has only a few counts. The chain joins TRBV10-3 to TRBJ1-2; no firm D call. Trimming cost V 4 bases and J 6 bases, with 12 bases left between them. The CDR3 consists of 13 residues. Germline CDR1 reads ENHRY; CDR2 reads SYGVKD. In DNA, the CDR3 is TGTGCCATCAGTGCCGGGAACTTGGATGGCTACACCTTC. This gives the protein CAISAGNLDGYTF.

This clonotype was counted a few times. The chain is built from TRBV20-1 and TRBJ1-1; TRBD1 matches at 8 bases. Losses at the gene ends were 0 bases for V and 6 bases for J; bases not matched to a gene: 9. The CDR3 is made up of 15 amino acids. Germline loops: CDR1 DFQATT, CDR2 SNEGSKA (reference sequence). DNA for the CDR3: TGCAGTGCTAGAGACAGGACAGGGTGGTTGGCTGAAGCTTTCTTT. This sequence encodes CSARDRTGWLAEAFF.

This CDR3 reads CASSGGLGPYEQYF. Written as DNA, the CDR3 is TGTGCCAGCAGTGGGGGACTAGGGCCCTACGAGCAGTACTTC. The rearrangement uses TRBV12-3 or TRBV12-4 and TRBJ2-7, with 8 bases that match TRBD2. The CDR3 is made up of 14 amino acids. J lost 2 bases, V lost 5 bases, and 5 bases had no gene match.